This TCR beta chain was sequenced for a study of blood T cell repertoires in COVID-19. This clone was detected only a few times. The assay was immunoSEQ multiplex PCR, and TCRdb's table has in-frame clones only and misses some. The top ten clones hold 2.4% of a sample with about 260,000 clones, 75% to 90% of them seen once. The CDR3 spans 11 residues. The V and J ends lost 3 bases and 10 bases respectively, with 10 bases between them. The germline V gene has CDR1 LNHDA and CDR2 SQIVND (reference sequence). Specimen: PBMCs or T cells enriched from blood (not recorded which). The rearrangement joins TRBV19 to TRBJ2-7, with D perhaps matching TRBD2 (6 bases). The origin of this receptor is a woman younger than 35 who had recovered from COVID-19. For the CDR3, the DNA is TGTGCCAGTAGTATCGGGGGACTTCAGTACTTC. It codes for CASSIGGLQYF. Looking up the rest from reference TRBV19 and TRBJ2-7 gives the full variable domain: DGGITQSPKYLFRKEGQNVTLSCEQNLNHDAMYWYRQDPGQGLRLIYYSQIVNDFQKGDIAEGYSVSREKKESFPLTVTSAQKNPTAFYLCASSIGGLQYFGPGTRLTVT.